This T cell receptor beta chain was identified in a study of shared clonotypes between healthy human individuals. Naive CD8 cells lacked CD45RO and underwent positive selection for CCR7, leaving out terminally differentiated effector memory CD45RA+ cells. Method: immunoSEQ multiplex PCR; TCRdb's copy keeps in-frame clones and lacks some. The sample lists some 2 million clones, about 94% occurring once. The V end was cut by 3 bases, the J end by 5 bases, with 22 bases between. Per germline, CDR1 SEHNR and CDR2 FQNEAQ (reference sequence). This CDR3 region has 17 residues. The clonotype comes from a man aged 18 to 35 in good health. Sequencing was performed on naive CD8+ T cells sorted from blood. This chain connects TRBV7-9 to TRBJ2-5; D remains unclear. The CDR3 region is CASSFGPGQEVGETQYF. CDR3 in DNA: TGTGCCAGCAGCTTTGGTCCAGGTCAGGAAGTGGGGGAGACCCAGTACTTC.